This TCR beta chain was identified in a study of T cells in Graves' hyperthyroidism and ophthalmopathy. General study findings and limits: Ophthalmopathy was told apart from stable hyperthyroidism by a 13 V-J model. Median prediction lead before ophthalmopathy onset was roughly 6 months with the model.

Researchers took RNA transcripts and amplified the TCR beta CDR3 regions from them. Using the HTBI primer set, a first-round RT-PCR was run on the TCR CDR3. TCRdb re-called the multiplex PCR reads through MiXCR, storing one row per CDR3 protein. Counted here are approximately 260,000 distinct CDR3 sequences, roughly 15% occurring once; the ten biggest clones make up 30%. Germline assignment: CDR1 MNHEY and CDR2 SVGEGT. The trim removed 6 bases at V and 4 bases at J, leaving 10 bases unmatched. The CDR3 loop spans 15 amino acids. On this clonotype: As yet, its antigen is unknown.

The chain uses TRBV6-2 or TRBV6-3 and TRBJ1-2; 8 bases map to TRBD1. The TCR originated in a woman between 50 and 59 years old with Graves' hyperthyroidism that later progressed to Graves' ophthalmopathy. The sequencing input was blood. CDR3 nucleotide sequence: TGTGCCAGCAGACATTTGCAGGGACAGGTCTATGGCTACACCTTC. Encoded protein: CASRHLQGQVYGYTF.